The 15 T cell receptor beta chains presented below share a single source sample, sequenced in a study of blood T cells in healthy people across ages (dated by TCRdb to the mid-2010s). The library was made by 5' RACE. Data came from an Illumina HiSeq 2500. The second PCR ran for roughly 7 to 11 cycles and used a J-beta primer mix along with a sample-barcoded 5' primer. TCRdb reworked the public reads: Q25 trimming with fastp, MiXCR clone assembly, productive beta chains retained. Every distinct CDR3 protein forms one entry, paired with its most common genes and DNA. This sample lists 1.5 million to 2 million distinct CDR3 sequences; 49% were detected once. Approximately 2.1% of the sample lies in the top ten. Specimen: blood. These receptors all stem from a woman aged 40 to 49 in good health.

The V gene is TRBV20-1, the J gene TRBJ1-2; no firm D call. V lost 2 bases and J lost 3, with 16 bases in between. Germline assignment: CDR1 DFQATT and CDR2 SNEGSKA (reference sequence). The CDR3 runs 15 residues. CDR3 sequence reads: CSARPINPGYYGYTF. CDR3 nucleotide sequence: TGCAGTGCTAGACCAATCAACCCGGGATACTATGGCTACACCTTC.

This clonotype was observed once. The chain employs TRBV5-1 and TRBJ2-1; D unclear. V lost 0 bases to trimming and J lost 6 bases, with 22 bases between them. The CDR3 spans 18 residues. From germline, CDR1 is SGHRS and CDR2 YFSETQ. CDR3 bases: TGCGCCAGCAGCTTGGCCGAATGGGCCCCTTTATCGGGCAATGAGCAGTTCTTC. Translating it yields CASSLAEWAPLSGNEQFF.

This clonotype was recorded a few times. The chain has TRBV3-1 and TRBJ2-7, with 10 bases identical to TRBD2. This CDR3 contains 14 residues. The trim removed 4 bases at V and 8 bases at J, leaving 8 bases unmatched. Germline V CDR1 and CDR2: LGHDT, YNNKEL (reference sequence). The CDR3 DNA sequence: TGTGCCAGCAGCCCGACTAGCGGGCGAATCAAGCAGTACTTC. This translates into CASSPTSGRIKQYF.

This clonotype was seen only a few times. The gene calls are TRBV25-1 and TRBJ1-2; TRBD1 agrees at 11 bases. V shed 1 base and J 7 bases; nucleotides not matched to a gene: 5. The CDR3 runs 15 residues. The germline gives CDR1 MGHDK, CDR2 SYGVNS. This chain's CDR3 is CASSELRTGGGGYTF. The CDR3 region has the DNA TGTGCCAGCAGTGAATTGCGGACAGGGGGCGGTGGCTACACCTTC.

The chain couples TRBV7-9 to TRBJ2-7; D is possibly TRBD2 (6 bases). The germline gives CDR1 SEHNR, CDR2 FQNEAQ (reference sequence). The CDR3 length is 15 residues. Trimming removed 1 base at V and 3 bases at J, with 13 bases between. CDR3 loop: CASSLGGAGFYEQYF. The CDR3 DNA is TGTGCCAGCAGCTTAGGCGGGGCCGGGTTCTACGAGCAGTACTTC.

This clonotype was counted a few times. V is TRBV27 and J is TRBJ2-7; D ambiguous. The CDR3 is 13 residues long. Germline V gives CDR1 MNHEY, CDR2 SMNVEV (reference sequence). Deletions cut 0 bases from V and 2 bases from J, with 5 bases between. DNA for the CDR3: TGTGCCAGCAGTTTATCCCTCGCCTACGAGCAGTACTTC. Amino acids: CASSLSLAYEQYF.

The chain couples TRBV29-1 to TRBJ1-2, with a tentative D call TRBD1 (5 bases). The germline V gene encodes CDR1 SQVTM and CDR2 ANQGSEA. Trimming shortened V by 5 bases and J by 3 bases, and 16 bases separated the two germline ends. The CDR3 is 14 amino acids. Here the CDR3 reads CSVSFETEDYGYTF. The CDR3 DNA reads TGCAGCGTTAGTTTCGAGACAGAAGACTATGGCTACACCTTC.

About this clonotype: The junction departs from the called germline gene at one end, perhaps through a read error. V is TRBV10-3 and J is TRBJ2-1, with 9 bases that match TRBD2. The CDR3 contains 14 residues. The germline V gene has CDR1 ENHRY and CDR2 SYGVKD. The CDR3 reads CAINERGVDNEQFF. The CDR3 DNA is TGTGCCATCAATGAGCGGGGGGTCGACAATGAGCAGTTCTTC.

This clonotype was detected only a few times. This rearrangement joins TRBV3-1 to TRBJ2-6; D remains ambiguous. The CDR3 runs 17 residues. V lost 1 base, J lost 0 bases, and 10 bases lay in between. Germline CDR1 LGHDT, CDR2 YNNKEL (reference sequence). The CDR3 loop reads CASSQAFRRSGANVLTF. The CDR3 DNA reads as TGTGCCAGCAGCCAAGCTTTCAGACGCTCTGGGGCCAACGTCCTGACTTTC.

CDR3 nucleotides: TGCGCCAGCAGGGCCGGAGGGGGAATGGATGAAAAACTGTTTTTT. This sequence encodes CASRAGGGMDEKLFF. The chain has TRBV5-1 and TRBJ1-4; possible D gene TRBD1, 6 bases. From germline, CDR1 is SGHRS and CDR2 YFSETQ. This CDR3 has 15 amino acids. Trimming removed 5 bases from V and 6 bases from J, with 17 bases in between. Full variable domain (missing parts from reference TRBV5-1 and TRBJ1-4): KAGVTQTPRYLIKTRGQQVTLSCSPISGHRSVSWYQQTPGQGLQFLFEYFSETQRNKGNFPGRFSGRQFSNSRSEMNVSTLELGDSALYLCASRAGGGMDEKLFFGSGTQLSVL.

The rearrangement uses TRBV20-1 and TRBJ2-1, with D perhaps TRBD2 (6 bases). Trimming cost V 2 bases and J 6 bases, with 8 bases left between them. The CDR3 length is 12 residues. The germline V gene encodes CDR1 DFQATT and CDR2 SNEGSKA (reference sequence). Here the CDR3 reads CSARPGVNEQFF. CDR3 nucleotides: TGCAGTGCTAGACCGGGAGTCAATGAGCAGTTCTTC.

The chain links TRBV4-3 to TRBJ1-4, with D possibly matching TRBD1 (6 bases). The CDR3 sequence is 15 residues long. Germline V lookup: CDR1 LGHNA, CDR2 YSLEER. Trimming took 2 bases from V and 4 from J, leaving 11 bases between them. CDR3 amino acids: CASSQSQGINEKLFF. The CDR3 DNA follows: TGCGCCAGCAGCCAATCACAGGGAATTAATGAAAAACTGTTTTTT.

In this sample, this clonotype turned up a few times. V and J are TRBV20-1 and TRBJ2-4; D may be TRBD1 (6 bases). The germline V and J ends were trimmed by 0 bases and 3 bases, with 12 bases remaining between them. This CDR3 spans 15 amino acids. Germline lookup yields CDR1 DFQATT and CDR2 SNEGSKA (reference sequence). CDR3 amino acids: CSAREQGSVKNIQYF. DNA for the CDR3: TGCAGTGCTAGAGAACAGGGTTCCGTCAAAAACATTCAGTACTTC.

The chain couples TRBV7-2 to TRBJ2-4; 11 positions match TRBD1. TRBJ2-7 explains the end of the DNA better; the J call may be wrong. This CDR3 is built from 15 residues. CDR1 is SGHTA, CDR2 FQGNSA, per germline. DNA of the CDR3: TGTGCCAGCAGCTCCTGGACAGGGGGCGCATACGAGCAGTACTTC. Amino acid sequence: CASSSWTGGAYEQYF.

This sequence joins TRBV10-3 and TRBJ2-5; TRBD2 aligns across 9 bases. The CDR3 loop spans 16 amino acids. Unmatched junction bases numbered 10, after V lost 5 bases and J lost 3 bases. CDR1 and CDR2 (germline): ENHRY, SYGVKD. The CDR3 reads CAISNDWAGGKETQYF. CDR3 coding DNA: TGTGCCATCAGTAACGACTGGGCGGGGGGGAAAGAGACCCAGTACTTC.